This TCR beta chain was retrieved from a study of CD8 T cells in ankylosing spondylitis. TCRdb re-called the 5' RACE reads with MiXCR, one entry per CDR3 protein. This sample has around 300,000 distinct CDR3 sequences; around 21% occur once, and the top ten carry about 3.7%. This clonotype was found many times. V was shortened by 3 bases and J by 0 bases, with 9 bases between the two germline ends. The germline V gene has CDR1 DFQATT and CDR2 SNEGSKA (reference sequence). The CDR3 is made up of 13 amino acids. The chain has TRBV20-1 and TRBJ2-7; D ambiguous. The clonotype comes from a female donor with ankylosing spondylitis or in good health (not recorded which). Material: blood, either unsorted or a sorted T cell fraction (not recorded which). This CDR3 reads CSARGPISYEQYF. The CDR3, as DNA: TGCAGTGCTAGGGGCCCCATCTCCTACGAGCAGTACTTC.